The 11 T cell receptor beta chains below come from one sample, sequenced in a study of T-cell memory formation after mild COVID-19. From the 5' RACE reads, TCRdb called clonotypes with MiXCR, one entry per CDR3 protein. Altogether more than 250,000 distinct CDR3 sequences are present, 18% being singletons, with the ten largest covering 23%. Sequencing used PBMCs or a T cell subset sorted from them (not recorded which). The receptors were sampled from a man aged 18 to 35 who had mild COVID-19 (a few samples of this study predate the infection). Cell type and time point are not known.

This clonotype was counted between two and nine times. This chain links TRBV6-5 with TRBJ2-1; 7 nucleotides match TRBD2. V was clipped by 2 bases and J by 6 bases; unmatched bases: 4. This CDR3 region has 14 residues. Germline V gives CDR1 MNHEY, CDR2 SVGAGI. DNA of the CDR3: TGTGCCAGCAGTTACGGGGAGGGAAGCAATGAGCAGTTCTTC. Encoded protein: CASSYGEGSNEQFF.

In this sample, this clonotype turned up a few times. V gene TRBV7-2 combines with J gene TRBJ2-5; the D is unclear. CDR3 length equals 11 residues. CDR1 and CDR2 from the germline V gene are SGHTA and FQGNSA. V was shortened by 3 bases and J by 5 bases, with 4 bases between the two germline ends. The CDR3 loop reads CASSFWETQYF. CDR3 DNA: TGTGCCAGCAGCTTCTGGGAGACCCAGTACTTC.

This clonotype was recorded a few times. The DNA of the CDR3 is TGTGCCAGCAGTTTTAGTCCGGGTGTTGAAACCGATACGCAGTATTTT. It encodes CASSFSPGVETDTQYF. The gene calls are TRBV28 and TRBJ2-3; D gene uncertain. V gave up 3 bases and J gave up 6 bases, with 19 bases separating them. The CDR3 has 16 amino acids. Germline CDR1 reads MDHEN; CDR2 reads SYDVKM.

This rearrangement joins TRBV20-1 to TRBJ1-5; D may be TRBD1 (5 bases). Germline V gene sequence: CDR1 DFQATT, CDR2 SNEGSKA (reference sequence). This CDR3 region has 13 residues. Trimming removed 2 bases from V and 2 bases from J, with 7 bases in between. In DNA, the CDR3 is TGCAGTGCTAGACGGGGGGGCAATCAGCCCCAGCATTTT. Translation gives CSARRGGNQPQHF.

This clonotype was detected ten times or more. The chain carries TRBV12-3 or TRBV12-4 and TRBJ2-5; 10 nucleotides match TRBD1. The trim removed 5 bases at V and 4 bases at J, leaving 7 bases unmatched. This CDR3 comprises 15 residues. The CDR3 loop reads CASSRDRGRGETQYF. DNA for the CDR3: TGTGCCAGCAGTCGAGACAGGGGGCGGGGAGAGACCCAGTACTTC.

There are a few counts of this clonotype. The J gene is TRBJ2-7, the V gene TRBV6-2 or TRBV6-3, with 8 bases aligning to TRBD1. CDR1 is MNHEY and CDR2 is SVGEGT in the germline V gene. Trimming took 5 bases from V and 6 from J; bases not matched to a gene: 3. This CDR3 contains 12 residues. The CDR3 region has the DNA TGTGCCAGCAGTACGGACAGGGTCGAGCAGTACTTC. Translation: CASSTDRVEQYF.

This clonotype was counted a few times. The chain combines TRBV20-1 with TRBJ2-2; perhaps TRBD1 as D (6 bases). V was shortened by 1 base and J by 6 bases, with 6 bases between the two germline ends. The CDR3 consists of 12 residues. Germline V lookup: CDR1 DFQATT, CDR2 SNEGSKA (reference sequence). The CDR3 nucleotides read TGCAGTGCTAGAGGGGGGCCCGGGGAGCTGTTTTTT. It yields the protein CSARGGPGELFF.

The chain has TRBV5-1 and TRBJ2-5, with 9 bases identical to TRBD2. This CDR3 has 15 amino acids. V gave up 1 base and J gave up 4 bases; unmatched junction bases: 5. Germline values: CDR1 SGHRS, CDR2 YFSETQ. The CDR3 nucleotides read TGCGCCAGCAGCTTGAGTCTAGCGGGGTCAGAGACCCAGTACTTC. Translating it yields CASSLSLAGSETQYF.

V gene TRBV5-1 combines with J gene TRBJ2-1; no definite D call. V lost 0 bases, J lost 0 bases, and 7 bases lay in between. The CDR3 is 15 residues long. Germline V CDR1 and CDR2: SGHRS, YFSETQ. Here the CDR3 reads CASSLDGFSYNEQFF. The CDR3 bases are TGCGCCAGCAGCTTGGACGGGTTCTCCTACAATGAGCAGTTCTTC.

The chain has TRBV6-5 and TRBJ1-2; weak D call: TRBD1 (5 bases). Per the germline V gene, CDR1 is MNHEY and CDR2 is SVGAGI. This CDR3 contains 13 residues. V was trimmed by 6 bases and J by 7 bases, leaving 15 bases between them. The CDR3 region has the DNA TGTGCCAGCAGAACAGCAGGGTACCGTGGCTACACCTTC. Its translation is CASRTAGYRGYTF.

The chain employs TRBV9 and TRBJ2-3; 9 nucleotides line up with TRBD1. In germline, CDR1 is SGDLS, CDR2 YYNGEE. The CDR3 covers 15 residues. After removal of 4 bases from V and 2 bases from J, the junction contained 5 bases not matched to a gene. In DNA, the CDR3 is TGTGCCAGCAGCAGAAGGACAGGGGACACAGATACGCAGTATTTT. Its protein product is CASSRRTGDTDTQYF. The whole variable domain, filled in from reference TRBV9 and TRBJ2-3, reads DSGVTQTPKHLITATGQRVTLRCSPRSGDLSVYWYQQSLDQGLQFLIQYYNGEERAKGNILERFSAQQFPDLHSELNLSSLELGDSALYFCASSRRTGDTDTQYFGPGTRLTVL.